This T cell receptor beta chain was captured by sequencing in a study of tumor-infiltrating lymphocytes in primary liver carcinoma. Total RNA (roughly 530 ng) served as template for TCR beta cDNA synthesis primed by a constant-region primer. Modified slightly, ARM-PCR produced TCR beta libraries over three nested multiplex PCR rounds. TRBV1-TRBV30 forward primers paired with a C-beta reverse primer were used in the first two PCR rounds, which ran approximately 10 cycles each. TCRdb recomputed calls from the multiplex PCR reads with MiXCR, one row per CDR3 protein. The sample records 55,000 to 65,000 distinct CDR3 sequences, about two thirds being singletons. This CDR3 is built from 14 residues. Germline V gene sequence: CDR1 SGHDN, CDR2 FVKESK. Trimming left V 0 bases short and J 7 bases short, with 11 bases between. This clonotype was seen ten or more times. The tissue used was unsorted bulk material of about 19-33 mg. RNA and DNA were co-extracted from it with the AllPrep DNA/RNA mini kit. Patients' primary liver carcinoma was surgically resected. Sampling of every tumor involved five separate regions. These included the tumor centre.

The clonotype comes from a middle-aged man with primary liver carcinoma and hepatitis B virus infection. J is TRBJ2-3 and V is TRBV14; D unclear. Material: liver tumor tissue from sampling region 2. Subset: tumor region T2, inferior pole. The CDR3, as DNA: TGTGCCAGCAGCCAAGATCATTGGGGAAATACGCAGTATTTT. Amino acids: CASSQDHWGNTQYF.